This T cell receptor beta chain was obtained from a study of regulatory T cells in long-lasting Graves disease. The CDR3 runs to 19 residues. Germline V gives CDR1 MNHEY, CDR2 SVGEGT. V was clipped by 3 bases and J by 0 bases; unmatched bases: 6. Findings and caveats of the study: Those with persistent disease had in common more public clonotypes (around 2,500) than new patients (approximately 990).

Arm-PCR of CDR3 regions and iRepertoire HTBI primers were used to build TCR beta libraries. TCRdb independently ran MiXCR on the multiplex PCR reads; one entry per CDR3 protein. The sample has fewer than 400,000 distinct CDR3 sequences, more than 15% seen once. Time point defined: newly diagnosed GD, antithyroid drugs for less than 3 months. Extracted PBMC RNA gave rise to the TCR library. In the case of this clonotype: Its antigen is unidentified. With only one base between it and a far larger clone, this is likely a read error. The CDR3 end shows no conserved phenylalanine or tryptophan, and so a read error is likely.

The chain couples TRBV6-2 or TRBV6-3 to TRBJ1-6; 12 bases are a match to TRBD1. Specimen: peripheral blood mononuclear cells (PBMCs), collected at new diagnosis, from a patient treated with antithyroid drugs. The origin of this receptor is a female donor with Graves disease. The CDR3, as DNA: TGTGCCAGCAGTTATACCGGGACAGGGGGCTACTCCTATAATTCACCCCTCCACCTT. Protein: CASSYTGTGGYSYNSPLHL.